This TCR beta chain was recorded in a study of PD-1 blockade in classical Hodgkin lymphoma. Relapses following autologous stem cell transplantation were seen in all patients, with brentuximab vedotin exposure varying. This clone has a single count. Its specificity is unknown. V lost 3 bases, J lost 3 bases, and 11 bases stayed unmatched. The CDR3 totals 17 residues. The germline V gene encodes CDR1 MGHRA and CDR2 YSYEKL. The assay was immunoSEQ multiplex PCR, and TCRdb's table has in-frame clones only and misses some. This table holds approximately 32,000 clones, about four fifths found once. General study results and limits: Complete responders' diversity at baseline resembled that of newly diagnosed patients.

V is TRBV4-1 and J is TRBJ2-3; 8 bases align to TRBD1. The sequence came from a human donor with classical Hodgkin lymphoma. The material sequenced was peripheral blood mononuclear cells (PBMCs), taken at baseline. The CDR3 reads CASSHHFRNRGTDTQYF. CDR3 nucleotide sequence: TGCGCCAGCAGCCACCACTTCAGGAACAGGGGGACAGATACGCAGTATTTT.